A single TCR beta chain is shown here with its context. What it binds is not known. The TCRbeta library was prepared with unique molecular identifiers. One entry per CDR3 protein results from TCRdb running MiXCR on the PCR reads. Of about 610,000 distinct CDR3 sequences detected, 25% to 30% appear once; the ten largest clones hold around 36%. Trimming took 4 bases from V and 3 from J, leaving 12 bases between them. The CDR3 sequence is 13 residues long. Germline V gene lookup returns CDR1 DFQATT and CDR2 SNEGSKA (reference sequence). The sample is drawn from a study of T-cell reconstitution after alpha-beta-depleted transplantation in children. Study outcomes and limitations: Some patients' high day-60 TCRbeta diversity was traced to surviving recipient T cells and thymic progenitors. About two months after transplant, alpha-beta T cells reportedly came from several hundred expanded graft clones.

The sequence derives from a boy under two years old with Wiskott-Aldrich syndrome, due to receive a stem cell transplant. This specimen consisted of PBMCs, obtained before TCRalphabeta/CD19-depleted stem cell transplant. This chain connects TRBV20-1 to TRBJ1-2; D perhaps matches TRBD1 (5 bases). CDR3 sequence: CSATPGGDYGYTF. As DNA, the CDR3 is TGCAGTGCTACCCCGGGGGGTGACTATGGCTACACCTTC.